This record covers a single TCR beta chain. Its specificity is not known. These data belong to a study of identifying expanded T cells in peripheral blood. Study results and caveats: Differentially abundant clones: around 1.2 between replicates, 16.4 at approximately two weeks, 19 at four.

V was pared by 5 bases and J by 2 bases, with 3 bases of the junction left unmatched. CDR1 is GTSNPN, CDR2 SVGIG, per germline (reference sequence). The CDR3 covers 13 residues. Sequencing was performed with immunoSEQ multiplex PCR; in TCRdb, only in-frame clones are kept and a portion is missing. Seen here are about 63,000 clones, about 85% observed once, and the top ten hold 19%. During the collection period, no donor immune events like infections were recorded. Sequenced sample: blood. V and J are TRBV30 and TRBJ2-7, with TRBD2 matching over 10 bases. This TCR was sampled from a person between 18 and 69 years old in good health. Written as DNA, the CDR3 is TGTGCCTGGGGGACTAGCGTAGCCTACGAGCAGTACTTC. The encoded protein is CAWGTSVAYEQYF.